This TCR beta chain was captured in a study of cytomegalovirus exposure and HLA in healthy donors. Background on the study: HLA-typed donors were the source of approximately 85 million unique TCRs, which an early data release held. Study-level points and caveats: In vitro experiments confirmed that a few CMV-associated chains were specific for CMV antigens. Later on, a genetic analysis was performed. It linked a missense variant in DCLRE1C with V- and J-gene trimming of TCR beta.

This clone occurred once. Its antigen is currently unknown. The CDR3 is 18 residues long. Losses at the gene ends were 3 bases for V and 3 bases for J; bases not matched to a gene: 16. The V gene's germline CDR1 is SGDLS and CDR2 YYNGEE. In the PCR, 60 Vbeta and 13 Jbeta primers were used. Produced via immunoSEQ multiplex PCR; TCRdb's table is partial and in-frame only. The table lists hundreds of thousands of clones, just under 80% of them singletons. The specimen was PBMCs. The sequence was collected from a boy aged 5-17 years in good health and CMV-seronegative. This chain uses TRBV9 with TRBJ2-7; TRBD1 aligns across 9 bases. The CDR3 nucleotides read TGTGCCAGCAGCGGTGAGGGACAGGGAGGTCGGAACTTCTACGAGCAGTACTTC. Its protein is CASSGEGQGGRNFYEQYF.